Shown below are 5 T cell receptor beta chains from a single sample sequenced in a study of shared clonotypes between healthy human individuals. Measured with immunoSEQ multiplex PCR; TCRdb has only the in-frame clones, and not every one. The repertoire holds fewer than 850,000 clones, with roughly 96% as singletons. Terminally differentiated effector memory CD45RA+ cells were excluded by CCR7 positive selection of CD45RO-negative cells. Input material: naive CD8+ T cells sorted from blood. Receptors were obtained from a man aged 25-40 years in good health.

The chain combines TRBV4-1 with TRBJ2-7, with 10 bases lining up with TRBD1. Trimming removed 1 base from V and 5 bases from J; junction bases left unmatched: 8. The CDR3 runs 16 residues. The germline CDR1 and CDR2 sequences are MGHRA and YSYEKL. In DNA form, the CDR3 reads TGCGCCAGCAGCCAAGGACCCCCGGGACAGGGGAACGAGCAGTACTTC. This gives the protein CASSQGPPGQGNEQYF.

The rearrangement links TRBV5-1 to TRBJ2-7; 7 bases are shared with TRBD2. Germline V gene sequence: CDR1 SGHRS, CDR2 YFSETQ. V was clipped by 0 bases and J by 4 bases; unmatched bases: 4. The length of the CDR3 is 14 residues. The CDR3: CASSLGDYPYEQYF. In nucleotides, the CDR3 is TGCGCCAGCAGCTTGGGGGACTACCCTTACGAGCAGTACTTC.

The V call is TRBV11-2, the J call TRBJ1-2, with D maybe TRBD1 (5 bases). The CDR3 is 13 amino acids. Germline V lookup: CDR1 SGHAT, CDR2 FQNNGV. V was clipped by 5 bases and J by 2 bases, with 9 bases between them. The CDR3: CASSPRDNYGYTF. The CDR3 DNA reads as TGTGCCAGCAGCCCCAGGGACAACTATGGCTACACCTTC.

The chain is built from TRBV1 and TRBJ2-7; TRBD1 is the table's D call, not checked against the DNA. TRBV1 is an annotated pseudogene. The CDR3 is 16 amino acids. CDR3 sequence: CTSSQARQGEAYEQYF. CDR3 nucleotide sequence: TGCACCAGCAGCCAAGCTCGACAGGGAGAGGCCTACGAGCAGTACTTC.

The CDR3 sequence is CASSGGEIFNYGYTF. CDR3 coding DNA: TGTGCCAGCAGCGGCGGGGAGATATTTAACTATGGCTACACCTTC. V gene TRBV9 combines with J gene TRBJ1-2; D not resolved. The CDR3 sequence is 15 residues long. The ends were cut back, 3 bases at V and 1 base at J, with 13 bases in the middle. The germline gives CDR1 SGDLS, CDR2 YYNGEE.